This entry is about one T cell receptor beta chain. Its antigen is as yet unknown. Germline CDR1 and CDR2: MNHEY and SVGAGI. Trimming removed 4 bases from V and 6 bases from J, with 9 bases in between. The CDR3 is made up of 12 amino acids. Scientists made TCR beta libraries using quantitative 5'-RACE with molecular barcodes. TCRdb recomputed calls from the 5' RACE reads with MiXCR, one row per CDR3 protein. The table records 200,000 to 250,000 distinct CDR3 sequences, around 19% of them present only once. The sample belongs to a study of CD8 T cells in ankylosing spondylitis. Points from the study as a whole: Apparently characteristic of ankylosing spondylitis blood was a TCR beta motif (about 8 highly homologous variants). Disease-linked clones were CD8+ and relatively rare in peripheral blood.

This TCR came from a male donor with ankylosing spondylitis. What was sequenced was blood, either unsorted or a sorted T cell fraction (not recorded which). The V gene is TRBV6-5, the J gene TRBJ1-2; D is uncertain. Written as DNA, the CDR3 is TGTGCCAGCAGTTTAAGTTCAAATGGCTACACCTTC. Its protein is CASSLSSNGYTF.